Listed below are T cell receptor beta chains from one sample, sequenced in a study of blood T cell repertoires in COVID-19. Assay: immunoSEQ multiplex PCR; the TCRdb copy retains only in-frame clones and omits some. The repertoire consists of over 200,000 clones, with roughly 84% occurring once and the leading ten covering under 5%. The sample comprised peripheral blood. Every receptor here comes from a man aged 45-65 years with active or convalescent COVID-19. Each CDR3 is given with its conserved first and last residue. A D gene is named only where the DNA matches it firmly. Clone size is not always given. Where it is, it says once, few, many or a class for expanded clones.

>-|-|TRBV18|TRBJ2-5
CASSPSETQYF
TGTGCCAGCTCACCATCGGAGACCCAGTACTTC
>-|few|TRBV19|TRBJ1-5
CASSIARTYSNQPQHF
TGTGCCAGTAGTATAGCGAGGACTTATAGCAATCAGCCCCAGCATTTT
>-|-|TRBV7-9|TRBJ1-1
CASSAGQRQAEAFF
TGTGCCAGCAGCGCGGGCCAACGGCAAGCTGAAGCTTTCTTT
>-|few|TRBV19|TRBJ1-4
CASSMLSATNEKLFF
TGTGCCAGTAGTATGTTGTCCGCAACTAATGAAAAACTGTTTTTT
>-|-|TRBV20-1|TRBJ2-7
CSARGPDEQYF
TGCAGTGCTAGGGGGCCGGACGAGCAGTACTTC
>TRBD1|-|TRBV6-5|TRBJ2-3
CASSPYRGDTDTQYF
TGTGCCAGCAGTCCCTACAGGGGGGACACAGATACGCAGTATTTT
>TRBD2|once|TRBV11-3|TRBJ2-1
CASSPGLASNEQFF
TGTGCCAGCAGCCCGGGACTAGCCTCCAATGAGCAGTTCTTC
>TRBD1|-|TRBV19|TRBJ2-5
CASSIARGLLETQYF
TGTGCCAGTAGTATAGCAAGGGGGCTGTTGGAGACCCAGTACTTC
>-|-|TRBV6-1|TRBJ1-5
CASSEAGAGRQPQHF
TGTGCCAGCAGTGAAGCTGGGGCAGGGCGACAGCCCCAGCATTTT
>-|once|TRBV5-5|TRBJ2-1
CASSSLTQGNEQFF
TGTGCCAGCAGCTCCCTAACGCAGGGCAATGAGCAGTTCTTC
>TRBD2|-|TRBV10-1|TRBJ2-1
CASSEQASGGYNEQFF
TGCGCCAGCAGTGAGCAAGCTAGCGGGGGTTACAATGAGCAGTTCTTC
>-|-|TRBV3-1/TRBV3-2|TRBJ1-2
CASSQGQGYMGYTF
TGTGCCAGCAGCCAAGGGCAGGGTTATATGGGCTACACCTTC
>TRBD1|-|TRBV19|TRBJ1-5
CASTPGQGGQPQHF
TGTGCCAGTACCCCGGGACAGGGTGGCCAGCCCCAGCATTTT
>TRBD1|-|TRBV6-2/TRBV6-3|TRBJ1-3
CASSSGGPSGNTIYF
TGTGCCAGCAGTTCAGGGGGGCCCTCTGGAAACACCATATATTTT
>TRBD2|once|TRBV5-1|TRBJ2-3
CASSSLRGDTDTQYF
TGCGCCAGCAGCTCCCTCCGGGGGGACACAGATACGCAGTATTTT
>-|-|TRBV3-1/TRBV3-2|TRBJ1-2
CASSQDLAPSYGYTF
TGTGCCAGCAGCCAAGATTTGGCTCCTTCCTATGGCTACACCTTC
>-|-|TRBV29-1|TRBJ1-1
CSGGQLNTEAFF
TGCAGCGGGGGACAACTAAACACTGAAGCTTTCTTT
>TRBD1|-|TRBV5-4|TRBJ2-4
CASSPETGGGAKNIQYF
TGTGCCAGCAGCCCCGAAACAGGGGGAGGTGCCAAAAACATTCAGTACTTC